This is a list of T cell receptor beta chains from one sample in a study of cytomegalovirus exposure and HLA in healthy donors. The method was immunoSEQ multiplex PCR; TCRdb's version includes in-frame clones alone and lacks a portion of them. The table has roughly 240,000 clones, around four fifths seen once. Input material: PBMCs. The source is a boy aged 5-17 years in good health and CMV-seronegative. The CDR3 runs from the conserved cysteine through the conserved F or W. A D gene is named only where the DNA matches it firmly. Clone size is given for some rows only: seen once, a few or many times, or a class if the clone is expanded.

TRBJ1-1,.,TRBD1,TRBV9,TGTGCCAGCAGCGTAGGGGACAGAATGAACACTGAAGCTTTCTTT,CASSVGDRMNTEAFF
TRBJ1-6,.,.,TRBV11-3,TGTGCCAGCAGCTTGGGCGACCGCTATAATTCACCCCTCCACTTT,CASSLGDRYNSPLHF
TRBJ2-7,few,.,TRBV4-2,TGTGCCAGCAGCGCTTATAGCGAGCAGTACTTC,CASSAYSEQYF
TRBJ2-2,.,.,TRBV4-1,TGCGCCAGCAGCCGCAACCACGGGACCGGGGAGCTGTTTTTT,CASSRNHGTGELFF
TRBJ1-3,.,.,TRBV19,TGTGCCAGTAGTAAACAGCCCTCTGGAAACACCATATATTTT,CASSKQPSGNTIYF
TRBJ1-5,.,TRBD1,TRBV6-1,TGTGCCAGCAGTGTAACCAGGGGGCCTAGCAATCAGCCCCAGCATTTT,CASSVTRGPSNQPQHF
TRBJ1-5,.,.,TRBV19,TGTGCCAGTAGTCCCTTTTTCAGTAATCAGCCCCAGCATTTT,CASSPFFSNQPQHF
TRBJ2-7,.,.,TRBV4-1,TGCGCCAGCAGCCCACGACTAGGGCTGAGTGGCGAGCAGTACTTC,CASSPRLGLSGEQYF
TRBJ1-6,.,TRBD1,TRBV7-2,TGTGCCAGCAGCTTAGTGGGACAGGTGAATTCACCCCTCCACTTT,CASSLVGQVNSPLHF
TRBJ1-2,.,TRBD1,TRBV30,TGTGCCTGGACCCACAGGGGGAACTATGGCTACACCTTC,CAWTHRGNYGYTF
TRBJ2-7,.,.,TRBV7-8,TGTGCCAGCAGCTTAGACAGGATCCCCTCCTACGAGCAGTACTTC,CASSLDRIPSYEQYF
TRBJ2-6,.,TRBD1,TRBV19,TGTGCCAGTAGCGCAGGGGGCTCTGGGGCCAACGTCCTGACTTTC,CASSAGGSGANVLTF
TRBJ2-3,few,.,TRBV19,TGTGCCAGTAGTCCCCGGACAAGAAACACAGATACGCAGTATTTT,CASSPRTRNTDTQYF
TRBJ2-7,.,TRBD1,TRBV9,TGTGCCAGCAGCCCGGGACAGCGGTGGGGCTACGAGCAGTACTTC,CASSPGQRWGYEQYF
TRBJ2-5,.,TRBD2,TRBV11-3,TGTGCCAGCAGCCAGCGGGACTTCCAAGAGACCCAGTACTTC,CASSQRDFQETQYF
TRBJ2-1,.,TRBD2,TRBV11-3,TGTGCCAGCAGGGTGCGGGAGTCAGATGAGCAGTTCTTC,CASRVRESDEQFF
TRBJ1-5,.,.,TRBV11-3,TGTGCCAGCAGCTCTCGCAATCAGCCCCAGCATTTT,CASSSRNQPQHF
TRBJ2-6,.,.,TRBV27,TGTGCCAGCAGCTCCAGGGACATGGATCTCTCTGGGGCCAACGTCCTGACTTTC,CASSSRDMDLSGANVLTF
TRBJ1-2,.,.,TRBV30,TGTGCCTGGAGTGCAAAACAGAGTTATGGCTACACCTTC,CAWSAKQSYGYTF
TRBJ2-5,.,TRBD2,TRBV4-2,TGTGCCAGCAGCCACCCCCGGGGGGGCCTAGGAGAGACCCAGTACTTC,CASSHPRGGLGETQYF
TRBJ1-1,once,.,TRBV27,TGTGCCAGCAGTCCCCGGGGCACTGAAGCTTTCTTT,CASSPRGTEAFF
TRBJ1-6,.,TRBD1,TRBV10-3,TGTGCCATCAGACGAGACAGGGGTAGGGTGAATTCACCCCTCCACTTT,CAIRRDRGRVNSPLHF
TRBJ2-1,.,TRBD2,TRBV5-1,TGCGCCAGCAGCTCTAGCGGGGGGGCCTACAATGAGCAGTTCTTC,CASSSSGGAYNEQFF
TRBJ1-1,.,TRBD1,TRBV27,TGTGCCAGCAGTTTATCGGAGGGGGCCGGAACTGAAGCTTTCTTT,CASSLSEGAGTEAFF
TRBJ2-1,.,.,TRBV5-1,TGCGCCAGCAGCTTACTACAGGGATGGAATGAGCAGTTCTTC,CASSLLQGWNEQFF
TRBJ2-7,.,.,TRBV7-2,TGTGCCAGCAGCTTCGACTCCTATACCTACGAGCAGTACTTC,CASSFDSYTYEQYF
TRBJ1-6,.,TRBD1,TRBV9,TGTGCCAGCAGCCAGGGGGGTCAGTCACCCCTCCACTTT,CASSQGGQSPLHF